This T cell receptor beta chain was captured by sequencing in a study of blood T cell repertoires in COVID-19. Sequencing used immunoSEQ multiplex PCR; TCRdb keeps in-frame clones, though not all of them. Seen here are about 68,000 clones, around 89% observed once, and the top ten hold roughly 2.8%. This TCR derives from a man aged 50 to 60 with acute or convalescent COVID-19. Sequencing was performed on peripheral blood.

The CDR3 region has the DNA TGTGCCAGCAGCAACGGGACTACTCATGAGCAGTTCTTC. It specifies CASSNGTTHEQFF. J is TRBJ2-1 and V is TRBV21-1; the table assigns TRBD2, which was not confirmed against the DNA. TRBV21-1 is annotated as a pseudogene. CDR3 size: 13 residues.